These T cell receptor beta chains were read from a single sample in a study of T cell repertoires in cytomegalovirus infection. Using its own MiXCR run on the reads, TCRdb lists one record per CDR3 protein. The table lists 310,000 or so distinct CDR3 sequences, roughly 26% of them singletons, with 14% in the top ten. The specimen was PBMCs. Receptor source: a human donor in good health (CMV status not recorded). Some clones in this sample may be carry-over from other donors' samples. CDR3s include the opening cysteine and the closing phenylalanine or tryptophan. The order of the fields is clone size, CDR3 length, D gene, V gene, J gene, CDR3 protein, CDR3 DNA. The D gene is left open where the match is weak. For some rows the clone size is stated as once, few or many, or as a class when expanded; others skip it.

clone_size: many; cdr3_length: 12; d_call: .; v_call: TRBV7-2; j_call: TRBJ2-7; cdr3_aa: CASSLNTYEQYF; cdr3_nt: TGTGCCAGCAGCTTAAACACCTACGAGCAGTACTTC
clone_size: .; cdr3_length: 15; d_call: TRBD1; v_call: TRBV5-5; j_call: TRBJ1-2; cdr3_aa: CASRHGTGGNYGYTF; cdr3_nt: TGTGCCAGCAGACATGGGACAGGGGGCAACTATGGCTACACCTTC
clone_size: .; cdr3_length: 17; d_call: TRBD1; v_call: TRBV7-2; j_call: TRBJ2-5; cdr3_aa: CASSLQSGQGYQETQYF; cdr3_nt: TGTGCCAGCAGCTTACAAAGCGGACAGGGGTACCAAGAGACCCAGTACTTC
clone_size: many; cdr3_length: 18; d_call: TRBD1; v_call: TRBV7-2; j_call: TRBJ2-7; cdr3_aa: CASISRDRGQMSSYEQYF; cdr3_nt: TGTGCCAGCATTAGCCGGGACAGGGGGCAAATGAGCTCCTACGAGCAGTACTTC
clone_size: .; cdr3_length: 18; d_call: .; v_call: TRBV4-1; j_call: TRBJ2-5; cdr3_aa: CASSQDYPPGLGGETQYF; cdr3_nt: TGCGCCAGCAGCCAAGATTACCCCCCCGGGCTAGGAGGAGAGACCCAGTACTTC
clone_size: .; cdr3_length: 14; d_call: .; v_call: TRBV7-2; j_call: TRBJ1-5; cdr3_aa: CASSRRDVNQPQHF; cdr3_nt: TGTGCCAGCAGCCGCCGGGACGTCAATCAGCCCCAGCATTTT
clone_size: many; cdr3_length: 14; d_call: .; v_call: TRBV7-2; j_call: TRBJ1-1; cdr3_aa: CASSFDSLNTEAFF; cdr3_nt: TGTGCCAGCAGCTTCGACAGCCTAAACACTGAAGCTTTCTTT
clone_size: few; cdr3_length: 13; d_call: TRBD1; v_call: TRBV7-2; j_call: TRBJ2-2; cdr3_aa: CASRTGGTGELFF; cdr3_nt: TGTGCCAGTCGGACAGGGGGAACCGGGGAGCTGTTTTTT
clone_size: .; cdr3_length: 14; d_call: TRBD1; v_call: TRBV27; j_call: TRBJ2-7; cdr3_aa: CASRWTGGFNEQYF; cdr3_nt: TGTGCCAGCAGGTGGACAGGGGGTTTCAACGAGCAGTACTTC
clone_size: .; cdr3_length: 17; d_call: TRBD1; v_call: TRBV9; j_call: TRBJ2-3; cdr3_aa: CASSTLSTGGLSDTQYF; cdr3_nt: TGTGCCAGCAGCACCCTCTCGACAGGGGGCTTGTCGGATACGCAGTATTTT
clone_size: few; cdr3_length: 13; d_call: .; v_call: TRBV10-3; j_call: TRBJ1-5; cdr3_aa: CAIKEGSGQPQHF; cdr3_nt: TGTGCCATCAAAGAGGGGTCGGGGCAGCCCCAGCATTTT
clone_size: .; cdr3_length: 15; d_call: TRBD1; v_call: TRBV7-4; j_call: TRBJ2-2; cdr3_aa: CASRDETGETGELFF; cdr3_nt: TGTGCCAGCCGAGACGAGACAGGGGAGACCGGGGAGCTGTTTTTT
clone_size: many; cdr3_length: 14; d_call: TRBD1; v_call: TRBV4-1; j_call: TRBJ1-4; cdr3_aa: CASSQRQGDEKLFF; cdr3_nt: TGCGCCAGCAGCCAGAGACAGGGGGATGAAAAACTGTTTTTT
clone_size: few; cdr3_length: 15; d_call: .; v_call: TRBV11-2; j_call: TRBJ1-5; cdr3_aa: CASSLDGVINQPQHF; cdr3_nt: TGTGCCAGCAGCTTAGATGGGGTGATCAATCAGCCCCAGCATTTT
clone_size: .; cdr3_length: 14; d_call: .; v_call: TRBV29-1; j_call: TRBJ2-3; cdr3_aa: CSVLTAGRADTQYF; cdr3_nt: TGCAGCGTTTTGACTGCGGGTCGCGCAGATACGCAGTATTTT
clone_size: many; cdr3_length: 13; d_call: .; v_call: TRBV7-2; j_call: TRBJ1-5; cdr3_aa: CASSLTGNQPQHF; cdr3_nt: TGTGCCAGCAGCTTAACCGGTAATCAGCCCCAGCATTTT
clone_size: few; cdr3_length: 16; d_call: TRBD2; v_call: TRBV12-3/TRBV12-4; j_call: TRBJ2-5; cdr3_aa: CASSLGLAGLQETQYF; cdr3_nt: TGTGCCAGCAGTCTCGGACTAGCGGGGCTGCAAGAGACCCAGTACTTC
clone_size: .; cdr3_length: 13; d_call: .; v_call: TRBV29-1; j_call: TRBJ2-7; cdr3_aa: CSARSQSSYEQYF; cdr3_nt: TGCAGCGCCCGTTCTCAGAGCTCCTACGAGCAGTACTTC
clone_size: .; cdr3_length: 15; d_call: .; v_call: TRBV29-1; j_call: TRBJ2-3; cdr3_aa: CSVDVVGRGTDTQYF; cdr3_nt: TGCAGCGTTGACGTCGTGGGGCGCGGGACAGATACGCAGTATTTT
clone_size: few; cdr3_length: 15; d_call: TRBD2; v_call: TRBV27; j_call: TRBJ2-7; cdr3_aa: CASSDPGTRGYEQYF; cdr3_nt: TGTGCCAGCAGTGACCCCGGGACTAGGGGCTACGAGCAGTACTTC
clone_size: few; cdr3_length: 14; d_call: .; v_call: TRBV28; j_call: TRBJ1-1; cdr3_aa: CASSFGQIGTEAFF; cdr3_nt: TGTGCCAGCAGTTTTGGCCAAATTGGCACTGAAGCTTTCTTT
clone_size: few; cdr3_length: 12; d_call: .; v_call: TRBV12-3/TRBV12-4; j_call: TRBJ2-3; cdr3_aa: CASSGDGLGQYF; cdr3_nt: TGTGCCAGCAGTGGGGACGGTTTGGGGCAGTATTTT
clone_size: few; cdr3_length: 15; d_call: .; v_call: TRBV5-1; j_call: TRBJ2-1; cdr3_aa: CASSLGPEGANEQFF; cdr3_nt: TGCGCCAGCAGCTTGGGGCCCGAGGGTGCCAATGAGCAGTTCTTC
clone_size: .; cdr3_length: 13; d_call: .; v_call: TRBV10-3; j_call: TRBJ2-2; cdr3_aa: CAISESVTGELFF; cdr3_nt: TGTGCCATCAGTGAGTCGGTCACCGGGGAGCTGTTTTTT
clone_size: .; cdr3_length: 14; d_call: .; v_call: TRBV5-6; j_call: TRBJ2-5; cdr3_aa: CASSPGIAQETQYF; cdr3_nt: TGTGCCAGCAGCCCTGGCATAGCACAAGAGACCCAGTACTTC
clone_size: many; cdr3_length: 14; d_call: TRBD2; v_call: TRBV6-2/TRBV6-3; j_call: TRBJ2-1; cdr3_aa: CASSYGLAGREQFF; cdr3_nt: TGTGCCAGCAGTTACGGACTAGCGGGAAGAGAGCAGTTCTTC
clone_size: many; cdr3_length: 20; d_call: TRBD2; v_call: TRBV24-1; j_call: TRBJ2-3; cdr3_aa: CATGPTGLAGGLGGTDTQYF; cdr3_nt: TGTGCCACCGGACCCACCGGACTAGCGGGGGGACTGGGAGGCACAGATACGCAGTATTTT
clone_size: .; cdr3_length: 14; d_call: TRBD2; v_call: TRBV7-2; j_call: TRBJ2-5; cdr3_aa: CASSLDSGIETQYF; cdr3_nt: TGTGCCAGCAGCTTAGATAGCGGGATAGAGACCCAGTACTTC
clone_size: .; cdr3_length: 14; d_call: .; v_call: TRBV5-6; j_call: TRBJ2-5; cdr3_aa: CASSLDWGQETQYF; cdr3_nt: TGTGCCAGCAGCCTCGATTGGGGACAAGAGACCCAGTACTTC
clone_size: .; cdr3_length: 12; d_call: .; v_call: TRBV20-1; j_call: TRBJ1-4; cdr3_aa: CSAGGYNEKLFF; cdr3_nt: TGCAGTGCCGGGGGTTATAATGAAAAACTGTTTTTT
clone_size: .; cdr3_length: 13; d_call: TRBD2; v_call: TRBV20-1; j_call: TRBJ2-7; cdr3_aa: CSARWGGIYEQYF; cdr3_nt: TGCAGTGCTCGGTGGGGGGGTATCTACGAGCAGTACTTC
clone_size: .; cdr3_length: 18; d_call: TRBD1; v_call: TRBV20-1; j_call: TRBJ2-2; cdr3_aa: CSARLDFRQGAYTGELFF; cdr3_nt: TGCAGTGCCCGACTAGATTTCCGACAGGGGGCATACACCGGGGAGCTGTTTTTT
clone_size: many; cdr3_length: 14; d_call: TRBD2; v_call: TRBV11-1; j_call: TRBJ2-1; cdr3_aa: CASTRTSGTNEQFF; cdr3_nt: TGTGCCAGCACCCGGACTAGCGGGACTAATGAGCAGTTCTTC
clone_size: few; cdr3_length: 14; d_call: .; v_call: TRBV25-1; j_call: TRBJ1-2; cdr3_aa: CASSRTEANYGYTF; cdr3_nt: TGTGCCAGCAGTAGAACGGAAGCTAACTATGGCTACACCTTC
clone_size: many; cdr3_length: 15; d_call: .; v_call: TRBV7-2; j_call: TRBJ1-1; cdr3_aa: CASSLKAGLNTEAFF; cdr3_nt: TGTGCCAGCAGCTTGAAAGCAGGGTTGAACACTGAAGCTTTCTTT